This TCR beta chain was sequenced for a study of T cell responses to AZD1222 COVID-19 vaccine. The overall study: Whether given at about 4 or about 12 weeks, second doses were pooled. The study, taken as a whole, reports: An increase in Spike-specific TCR breadth and depth was observed after two AZD1222 doses.

The CDR3 has 9 residues. CDR1 is LGHDT, CDR2 YNNKEL, per germline (reference sequence). About this clone: Its antigen remains unknown.

Profiled with immunoSEQ multiplex PCR; TCRdb holds only in-frame clones, not every one. Of some 200,000 clones detected, 80% to 95% appear once; the ten largest clones hold about 10%. The chain uses TRBV3-1 (or the pseudogene TRBV3-2) and TRBJ2-7, with no clear D. The sequencing used peripheral blood, collected on day 0 of AZD1222 vaccination. This sequence originates from an adult in good health. CDR3 protein: CASSGSTEV. The DNA for the CDR3 is TGTGCCAGCAGCGGGTCGACTGAAGTC.